Listed here are 9 T cell receptor beta chains from one sample, sequenced in a study of T cells in localized non-small cell lung cancer. Sequencing was performed with immunoSEQ multiplex PCR; in TCRdb, only in-frame clones are kept and a portion is missing. The table lists approximately 6,000 clones, approximately 22% of them singletons. Sequenced material: lung tumor tissue, taken before any cancer treatment. These receptors were obtained from an older female donor with stage I lung adenocarcinoma.

In this sample, this clone is medium-sized. This chain joins TRBV19 and TRBJ1-3, with a tentative D call TRBD1 (5 bases). Trimming took 3 bases from V and 2 from J, leaving 14 bases between them. Germline V gives CDR1 LNHDA, CDR2 SQIVND (reference sequence). CDR3 size: 16 residues. CDR3 sequence reads: CASSMGNRSPGNTIYF. The CDR3 coding sequence is TGTGCCAGTAGTATGGGTAACAGGTCCCCTGGAAACACCATATATTTT.

CDR3 sequence: CSVPGLGMNTEAFF. DNA of the CDR3: TGCAGCGTTCCAGGGCTGGGAATGAACACTGAAGCTTTCTTT. The rearrangement links TRBV29-1 to TRBJ1-1; D is perhaps TRBD1 (5 bases). The CDR3 length is 14 residues. From germline, CDR1 is SQVTM and CDR2 ANQGSEA. Trimming left V 5 bases short and J 0 bases short, with 13 bases between.

The chain uses TRBV5-1 and TRBJ2-2, with D tentatively TRBD2 (6 bases). Germline V lookup: CDR1 SGHRS, CDR2 YFSETQ. Trimming removed 2 bases at V and 0 bases at J, with 8 bases between. This CDR3 has 15 amino acids. In DNA, the CDR3 is TGCGCCAGCAGCTTCGGGACTTCGAACACCGGGGAGCTGTTTTTT. Translating it yields CASSFGTSNTGELFF.

This chain links TRBV6-8 with TRBJ1-2; 9 nucleotides agree with TRBD1. This CDR3 contains 16 residues. After removal of 2 bases from V and 2 bases from J, the junction contained 6 bases not matched to a gene. Germline V gene data show CDR1 as MNHGY and CDR2 as SAAAGT. CDR3 residues: CASSYTPGQGNYGYTF. The CDR3 DNA is TGTGCCAGCAGTTACACGCCGGGACAGGGAAACTATGGCTACACCTTC.

This clone turned up a few times. The J gene is TRBJ1-1, the V gene TRBV6-8; D is perhaps TRBD1 (6 bases). CDR3 length: 15 residues. V shed 10 bases and J shed 3 bases, with 21 bases lying between them. Germline CDR1 MNHGY, CDR2 SAAAGT. CDR3 DNA: TGTGCCATCACTAAAGCACAGGGCGCATACACTGAAGCTTTCTTT. It encodes CAITKAQGAYTEAFF.

Note on this clone: One junction end disagrees with the germline gene, perhaps due to a read error. V is TRBV29-1 and J is TRBJ2-7, with 14 nucleotides matching TRBD2. CDR3 length: 13 residues. Germline CDR1 is SQVTM and CDR2 is ANQGSEA. The CDR3 sequence: CSVEDWTSGRICF. CDR3 nucleotides: TGCAGCGTTGAAGATTGGACTAGCGGGAGGATTTGCTTC.

Within the sample, this clone is medium-sized (0.01 to 0.1%). The CDR3 nucleotides read TGTGCCATCAAGGGGACTAGCGGGAGTGATGAGCAGTTCTTC. It translates to CAIKGTSGSDEQFF. The chain is built from TRBV6-8 and TRBJ2-1; 14 nucleotides agree with TRBD2. The germline gives CDR1 MNHGY, CDR2 SAAAGT. The CDR3 runs 14 residues. Germline trimming cut 10 bases from V and 8 bases from J; bases unmatched to any gene: 7.

The rearrangement links TRBV4-1 to TRBJ2-2; 8 bases match TRBD1. The trim removed 1 base at V and 1 base at J, leaving 5 bases unmatched. This CDR3 comprises 17 residues. The germline CDR1 and CDR2 sequences are MGHRA and YSYEKL. Here the CDR3 reads CASSQVGTGRNTGELFF. The CDR3 DNA follows: TGCGCCAGCAGCCAAGTTGGGACAGGCCGGAACACCGGGGAGCTGTTTTTT.

This chain joins TRBV6-8 and TRBJ2-1; TRBD2 matches at 7 bases. J lost 0 bases, V lost 0 bases, and 8 bases had no gene match. Germline CDR1 reads MNHGY; CDR2 reads SAAAGT. CDR3 length equals 18 residues. CDR3 sequence: CASSYSRLAESSYNEQFF. The DNA of the CDR3 is TGTGCCAGCAGTTACTCGAGGCTAGCGGAGAGCTCCTACAATGAGCAGTTCTTC.